These T cell receptor beta chains were read from a single sample in a study of T cell responses to AZD1222 COVID-19 vaccine. The repertoire was sequenced with immunoSEQ multiplex PCR; TCRdb's copy has only in-frame clones and lacks some. The table lists some 170,000 clones, 85% to 95% of them singletons. Sequencing was performed on peripheral blood, taken 28 days after the second AZD1222 dose. The receptor source for this set is an adult who received the AZD1222 COVID-19 vaccine. CDR3s include the opening cysteine and the closing phenylalanine or tryptophan. The D gene is left open where the match is weak. Clone size is shown for a subset of rows, as once, few, many or a class of expanded clone.

abundance,v_gene,j_gene,d_gene,CDR3aa,CDR3nt
-,TRBV14,TRBJ2-1,-,CASSQVVVDRRSYNEQFF,TGTGCCAGCAGCCAAGTCGTGGTAGACAGGCGCTCCTACAATGAGCAGTTCTTC
-,TRBV20-1,TRBJ2-1,TRBD2,CSASSSGSYNEQFF,TGCAGTGCTAGTTCTAGCGGCTCCTACAATGAGCAGTTCTTC
-,TRBV19,TRBJ2-3,-,CASSIRSGFTDTQYF,TGTGCCAGTAGTATTCGGTCGGGGTTCACAGATACGCAGTATTTT
-,TRBV4-2,TRBJ2-2,-,CASSQDYGFGELFF,TGTGCCAGCAGCCAAGATTACGGGTTCGGGGAGCTGTTTTTT
-,TRBV30,TRBJ1-1,-,CAWTGTGRNTEAFF,TGTGCCTGGACCGGAACAGGGAGGAACACTGAAGCTTTCTTT
-,TRBV7-9,TRBJ2-1,TRBD1,CASSSTGTGIREQFF,TGTGCCAGCAGCTCTACCGGGACAGGGATTCGTGAGCAGTTCTTC
-,TRBV23-1,TRBJ1-1,-,CASSQRYRVGSGSEAFF,TGCGCCAGCAGTCAACGATACAGGGTAGGTAGTGGGTCTGAAGCTTTCTTT
-,TRBV3-1/TRBV3-2,TRBJ2-3,-,CASHGGFSTDTQYF,TGTGCCAGCCACGGGGGATTTAGCACAGATACGCAGTATTTT
-,TRBV4-1,TRBJ2-5,TRBD2,CASSQGVVLAGVVTQYF,TGCGCCAGCAGCCAAGGGGTAGTACTAGCGGGAGTGGTGACCCAGTACTTC
-,TRBV7-8,TRBJ2-1,-,CASSLADHYNEQFF,TGTGCCAGCAGCTTAGCGGACCACTACAATGAGCAGTTCTTC
-,TRBV7-8,TRBJ1-1,-,CASSASLNLQMNTEAFF,TGTGCCAGCAGCGCGTCACTTAACCTCCAAATGAACACTGAAGCTTTCTTT
-,TRBV7-2,TRBJ1-6,-,CASSLSGSYNSPLHF,TGTGCCAGCAGCTTATCTGGGTCCTATAATTCACCCCTCCACTTT
-,TRBV4-3,TRBJ1-4,TRBD1,CASSQAGTATNEKLFF,TGCGCCAGCAGCCAAGCAGGGACAGCAACTAATGAAAAACTGTTTTTT
once,TRBV19,TRBJ1-5,-,CASTGSNQPQHF,TGTGCCAGCACAGGGAGCAATCAGCCCCAGCATTTT
-,TRBV4-3,TRBJ1-1,-,CASSQVGNTEAFF,TGCGCCAGCAGCCAAGTGGGGAACACTGAAGCTTTCTTT
-,TRBV7-8,TRBJ1-5,-,CASSLVDSNQPQHF,TGTGCCAGCAGCTTAGTAGATAGCAATCAGCCCCAGCATTTT
-,TRBV28,TRBJ2-3,TRBD1,CASRGTGAGESDTQYF,TGTGCCAGCCGCGGGACAGGGGCGGGAGAATCAGATACGCAGTATTTT
-,TRBV29-1,TRBJ2-1,-,CSVVWTFSYNEQFF,TGCAGCGTTGTATGGACTTTCTCCTACAATGAGCAGTTCTTC
-,TRBV28,TRBJ2-6,-,CASSLLATGANVLTF,TGTGCCAGCAGTTTACTAGCTACTGGGGCCAACGTCCTGACTTTC
-,TRBV9,TRBJ2-1,TRBD2,CASSGASGNHNEQFF,TGTGCCAGCAGCGGTGCTAGCGGGAACCACAATGAGCAGTTCTTC
-,TRBV7-7,TRBJ2-1,-,CASSSGLLNEQFF,TGTGCCAGCAGCTCGGGACTCCTGAATGAGCAGTTCTTC
once,TRBV9,TRBJ1-3,-,CASSVGTLGNTIYF,TGTGCCAGCAGCGTCGGGACCCTAGGGAACACCATATATTTT
-,TRBV7-2,TRBJ2-2,-,CASSPGLNTGELFF,TGTGCCAGCAGCCCCGGACTAAACACCGGGGAGCTGTTTTTT
once,TRBV18,TRBJ2-7,-,CASSRGLNYEQYF,TGTGCCAGCTCACGTGGGTTAAACTACGAGCAGTACTTC
few,TRBV29-1,TRBJ1-1,-,CSVEGNTEAFF,TGCAGCGTTGAAGGGAACACTGAAGCTTTCTTT
-,TRBV11-2,TRBJ2-5,TRBD2,CASSSTSAEETQYF,TGTGCCAGCAGCTCTACTAGCGCCGAAGAGACCCAGTACTTC
-,TRBV7-9,TRBJ2-2,TRBD2,CASSLAPGLAGDSGGELFF,TGTGCCAGCAGCTTAGCCCCGGGACTAGCGGGAGATTCTGGCGGGGAGCTGTTTTTT
-,TRBV19,TRBJ1-6,-,CASSYSDSLGSPLHF,TGTGCCAGTAGTTACTCGGACAGCTTAGGTTCACCCCTCCACTTT
-,TRBV12-2,TRBJ2-3,-,CASRLGELNTDTQYF,TGTGCAAGTCGCTTAGGGGAATTAAACACAGATACGCAGTATTTT
-,TRBV5-1,TRBJ1-1,-,CASSLVTPRDTEAFF,TGCGCCAGCAGCTTGGTTACCCCTAGGGACACTGAAGCTTTCTTT